This TCR beta chain is drawn from a study of cytomegalovirus exposure and HLA in healthy donors. Germline assignment: CDR1 SGHDT and CDR2 YYEEEE. The V gene end was trimmed by 0 bases and the J gene end by 8 bases; junction bases not matched to a gene: 5. The CDR3 consists of 14 residues. Study-wide findings and caveats: Some public TCRs appeared in many individuals, while most sequences were rare. 164 TCR beta chains were listed as cytomegalovirus-associated.

Points on this clone: Its antigen is still unknown.

Clones were read by immunoSEQ multiplex PCR, and TCRdb kept only the in-frame ones, dropping some. The sample lists about 110,000 clones; roughly 88% were seen once. The clonotype was recovered from a young woman in good health and CMV-seronegative. The chain combines TRBV5-6 with TRBJ1-5; 7 bases agree with TRBD1. The sequencing sample was made of PBMCs. The CDR3 here is CASSLGQGPKPQHF. The CDR3 DNA sequence: TGTGCCAGCAGCTTGGGACAGGGTCCAAAGCCCCAGCATTTT.